The entry below describes one T cell receptor beta chain. Its target antigen remains unknown. There are no base qualities to consult, and no much larger clone falls within one base. The data originate from a study of shared clonotypes between healthy human individuals (dated by TCRdb to 2020 to 2022). With regard to the full study: Two women and three men aged 18 to 49 years were included in the cohort. To increase sequencing depth and limit assay-specific biases, different laboratories used diverse techniques to prepare libraries and sequence TCR repertoires. To estimate repertoire size and how much clonotype sharing occurs between individuals, the study deeply sequenced the blood TCR repertoires of five or six healthy adults. For each donor, CD4 naive and CD4 memory were each given three plates, CD8 naive was given two plates, and CD8 memory was given one plate. Each donor's leukapheresis produced roughly between roughly 0.85 and 9.5 billion PBMCs.

Using the deep immunoSEQ assay, TCR CDR3 regions were amplified from genomic DNA by multiplex PCR. Extracted genomic DNA from each cell subset was spread evenly across all wells of several immunoSEQ 96-well plates, with each plate serving as a replicate. For sorted subsets, about 220 ng of genomic DNA, equivalent to around 29,000 T cell genomes, went into each replicate PCR. Purified libraries were quantified with a Qubit 3.0 fluorometer, sized on a Bioanalyzer 2100, and re-quantified with the KAPA Library Quantification kit. A separate single-read 150-cycle Illumina NextSeq 550 flow cell was used to sequence each immunoSEQ 96-well plate. On the authors' methods: The immunoSEQ output contained only junctional sequences without quality scores, so filtering could not match that applied to full-length reads. To assign V/J genes and CDR3, sequences were annotated using PyIR, a Python wrapper for IgBLAST v1.9, with IMGT germline references. Any read was removed if the V/J assignment was weak (E-value above 1e-6), the CDR3 was missing, or the read contained stop codons, out-of-frame junctions, or ambiguous translated residues. V3J clonotypes were defined as sequences sharing the same inferred V gene, J gene, and CDR3 amino acid sequence. Percentage overlap between repertoires was calculated by dividing the number of shared unique clonotypes by the size of the smaller repertoire. Three approaches were used to assess repertoire richness: RTK rarefaction, the Chao1 estimator, and Recon v2.1 estimates of unobserved clonotypes. Generation probabilities for all TCRbeta clonotypes obtained by the gDNA method from a handful of donors were computed using OLGA. As stored in TCRdb, this immuneACCESS dataset retains in-frame rearrangements with V and J assigned. A fraction of the clones does not appear; measured against another copy, unresolved V genes explain less than half of the discrepancy, and the remainder lacks a known reason. The V and J calls and the clone size are those of that table, but D and trimming were determined from the DNA. The table for this sample lists fewer than 850,000 clones; approximately 96% of them were counted only once. Of the sample, less than 0.3% falls within the top ten clones.

CD8 naive samples were CD45RO-negative cells positively selected for CCR7, giving a CD45RA+CCR7+ population that excluded TemRA cells. The donors were healthy, HIV-negative adults with no recently reported acute infections or vaccinations. Only Caucasian adults living in Nashville, Tennessee, USA were represented among the donors. Blood was collected by leukapheresis, and PBMCs were isolated by Ficoll-Histopaque density gradient centrifugation and then cryopreserved in liquid nitrogen vapor phase. Analytical flow cytometry was used to check the purity and quantity of every magnetically sorted T cell population. From each sorted fraction, genomic DNA was isolated and quantified by UV absorbance on a Nanodrop 2000c. What the authors observed across the whole study: The genetic and exposure-history diversity represented was limited by the small number of donors. Naive subsets generally had larger estimated clonotype richness than memory subsets. Even with the large sequencing depth, rarefaction of the sorted-subset datasets indicated that sequencing was incomplete. Compared with non-shared clonotypes, the clonotypes found in all four sorted-subset donors had higher generation probabilities. Across a handful of donors, approximately 4.6% of naive CD4, approximately 3.6% of naive CD8, approximately 2.5% of memory CD4, and 0.3% to 0.45% of memory CD8 clonotypes were shared. Sampling was restricted to blood, and TCR repertoires in tissue are likely to differ from TCR repertoires in blood. Based on pairwise subsampling, the degree of clonotype sharing among donors was expected to be affected by sequencing depth.

Including the terminal cysteine and phenylalanine, the CDR3 comprises 17 residues. The sequence is cut down to CDR3 DNA, 51 bases in frame from base 1. Taken from the germline V gene (reference sequence), the CDR1 and CDR2 loops are LNHNV and YYDKDF. The germline V and J ends show losses of 2 bases and 1 base respectively, and no gene match explains 10 bases of the junction. The chain employs TRBV15 and TRBJ1-1, with 7 junctional bases fitting TRBD1. This receptor was obtained from a man aged 25-40 years in good health. Sample: naive CD8+ T cells sorted from blood. Sample cell subset or site, as interpreted from the label and publication: CD45RA+CCR7+. Here the CDR3 is given as CATSRLRTGLGNTEAFF. The sequenced DNA is TGTGCCACCAGCAGACTCCGGACAGGCCTGGGGAACACTGAAGCTTTCTTT.